The TCR beta chain described here comes from a study of T-cell memory formation after mild COVID-19. Study results and caveats: There was no confirmation that second-wave clones peaking on day 37 were SARS-CoV-2 specific.

This clonotype came up a few times. Antigen specificity is unknown. TCRdb independently ran MiXCR on the 5' RACE reads; one entry per CDR3 protein. This repertoire shows approximately 350,000 distinct CDR3 sequences, around 13% found once; its top ten account for around a fifth. Sequencing was performed on PBMCs or a T cell subset sorted from them (not recorded which). This sequence was found in a man aged 18 to 29 who had mild COVID-19 (a few samples of this study predate the infection). Cell type and time point are not known.

The CDR3 bases are TGTGCCAGCAGCCCCACCGGGGGCAGGGGAGAGACCCAGTACTTC. This encodes CASSPTGGRGETQYF. V and J are TRBV7-6 and TRBJ2-5, with D possibly being TRBD1 or TRBD2 (6 bases each). The length of the CDR3 is 15 residues. Per the germline V gene, CDR1 is SGHVS and CDR2 is FNYEAQ. Trimming pared 5 bases from V and 4 bases from J, leaving 17 bases between.